A selection of T cell receptor beta chains follows, all from one sample in a study of blood T cells in healthy people across ages. TCRdb ran MiXCR on the 5' RACE reads and lists one entry per CDR3 protein. This table holds more than 600,000 distinct CDR3 sequences, 20% to 25% found once. A further study also used this sample, focusing on T cells of mothers and their children.

Sequences were obtained from blood. The receptors here all came from a boy aged 10-17 years in good health. Both conserved end residues are part of each CDR3. The D gene is left open where the match is weak. For some rows the clone size is stated as once, few or many, or as a class when expanded; others skip it.

d_gene	v_gene	abundance	j_gene	CDR3aa	CDR3nt
TRBD1	TRBV7-9	few	TRBJ1-6	CASSLAGTDNSPLHF	TGTGCCAGCAGCTTAGCGGGGACAGACAATTCACCCCTCCACTTT
TRBD2	TRBV5-1	once	TRBJ2-1	CASSLGGASGSSEQFF	TGCGCCAGCAGCTTGGGCGGGGCTAGCGGGAGCAGTGAGCAGTTCTTC
-	TRBV27	-	TRBJ2-7	CASSLSVGNHEQYF	TGTGCCAGCAGTTTATCGGTAGGGAACCACGAGCAGTACTTC
TRBD2	TRBV10-2	-	TRBJ2-2	CASPAGGANTGELFF	TGCGCCAGCCCCGCCGGGGGGGCGAACACCGGGGAGCTGTTTTTT
-	TRBV7-6	few	TRBJ2-3	CASSLMEGEGQYF	TGTGCCAGCAGCTTAATGGAGGGCGAGGGGCAGTATTTT
-	TRBV28	-	TRBJ1-4	CASSPHRGGSEKLVF	TGTGCCAGCAGTCCCCATAGGGGGGGTTCTGAAAAACTGGTTTTT
-	TRBV9	-	TRBJ2-3	CASSPWGDDTDTQYF	TGTGCCAGCAGCCCCTGGGGGGACGACACAGATACGCAGTATTTT
-	TRBV7-2	few	TRBJ1-2	CASSLAPGLANYGYTF	TGTGCCAGCAGCTTAGCGCCGGGCTTAGCTAACTATGGCTACACCTTC
-	TRBV4-3	few	TRBJ2-7	CASSPTGGAEDEQYF	TGCGCCAGCAGCCCCACTGGGGGGGCCGAAGACGAGCAGTACTTC
-	TRBV3-1	-	TRBJ2-7	CASSHGHEQYF	TGTGCCAGCAGCCACGGGCACGAGCAGTACTTC
TRBD2	TRBV3-1	few	TRBJ2-1	CASSQEGIAGYNEQFF	TGTGCCAGCAGCCAAGAGGGGATAGCGGGATACAATGAGCAGTTCTTC
TRBD2	TRBV6-5	once	TRBJ2-3	CASRPRLAGGRTDTQYF	TGTGCCAGCAGGCCCAGACTAGCGGGGGGACGCACAGATACGCAGTATTTT
-	TRBV9	-	TRBJ1-1	CASSVSGGNTEAFF	TGTGCCAGCAGCGTATCTGGGGGGAACACTGAAGCTTTCTTT
TRBD1	TRBV9	few	TRBJ2-7	CASSQGTDYEQYF	TGTGCCAGCAGTCAGGGGACAGACTACGAGCAGTACTTC
-	TRBV28	-	TRBJ1-4	CASSLSGDVEKLFF	TGTGCCAGCAGTTTATCAGGGGACGTTGAAAAACTGTTTTTT
TRBD2	TRBV18	few	TRBJ2-3	CASSLTTASGAFTDTQYF	TGTGCCAGCTCACTCACGACTGCTAGCGGGGCCTTCACAGATACGCAGTATTTT
-	TRBV10-1	-	TRBJ1-5	CASSETGQPQHF	TGCGCCAGCAGTGAAACGGGTCAGCCCCAGCATTTT
-	TRBV6-5	-	TRBJ1-5	CASRSAWGQPQHF	TGTGCCAGCAGATCAGCCTGGGGTCAGCCCCAGCATTTT
TRBD1	TRBV4-1	-	TRBJ2-7	CASSRWPEGQGDEQYF	TGCGCCAGCTCTAGATGGCCCGAGGGACAGGGGGACGAGCAGTACTTC
TRBD1	TRBV10-3	few	TRBJ1-2	CAISEGTVGYTF	TGTGCCATCAGTGAGGGGACAGTCGGCTACACCTTC
-	TRBV28	-	TRBJ2-7	CASSLLGLAEQYF	TGTGCCAGCAGTCTCCTGGGGTTGGCCGAGCAGTACTTC
TRBD2	TRBV10-2	few	TRBJ2-1	CASSPTSEAYNEQLF	TGCGCCAGCAGTCCGACTAGCGAGGCCTACAATGAGCAGCTCTTC
-	TRBV18	few	TRBJ2-5	CASSLVGGTGGLETQYF	TGTGCCAGCTCACTCGTCGGCGGCACAGGAGGCTTAGAGACCCAGTACTTC
-	TRBV28	-	TRBJ1-2	CASSLSGARSYGYTF	TGTGCCAGCAGTTTATCAGGGGCCCGATCCTATGGCTACACCTTC
-	TRBV2	-	TRBJ1-1	CATPGVPYMNTEAFF	TGTGCCACCCCTGGTGTGCCGTACATGAACACTGAAGCTTTCTTT
-	TRBV7-7	-	TRBJ2-6	CASSLDPTGANVLTF	TGTGCTAGCAGCCTCGACCCTACTGGGGCCAACGTCCTGACTTTC
TRBD2	TRBV6-6	few	TRBJ2-7	CASSYSSGGQYF	TGTGCCAGCAGTTACTCCTCGGGGGGGCAGTACTTC
-	TRBV20-1	-	TRBJ2-5	CSASALWTQYF	TGCAGTGCTAGTGCATTATGGACCCAGTACTTC
-	TRBV11-1	-	TRBJ1-1	CASSRWVNTEAFF	TGTGCCAGCAGCCGATGGGTGAACACTGAAGCTTTCTTT
-	TRBV12-3/TRBV12-4	few	TRBJ1-6	CASRTTGYNSPLHF	TGTGCCAGCAGGACGACAGGATATAATTCACCCCTCCACTTT
-	TRBV20-1	few	TRBJ1-1	CSARGHSTTEAFF	TGCAGTGCTAGAGGACATAGCACCACTGAAGCTTTCTTT
TRBD1	TRBV6-4	-	TRBJ1-2	CASKGAGYGYTF	TGTGCCAGCAAGGGGGCTGGTTATGGCTACACCTTC
TRBD2	TRBV4-2	few	TRBJ2-7	CASSQEVAGISYEQYF	TGTGCCAGCAGCCAAGAAGTAGCGGGTATCTCCTACGAGCAGTACTTC
TRBD2	TRBV4-1	-	TRBJ2-7	CASSQEGLAGGYEQYF	TGCGCCAGCAGCCAAGAGGGACTAGCGGGGGGCTACGAGCAGTACTTC
-	TRBV4-1	few	TRBJ2-1	CASSQEPSEDEQFF	TGCGCCAGCAGCCAAGAGCCTAGCGAGGATGAGCAGTTCTTC
TRBD1	TRBV4-2	-	TRBJ2-7	CVSSRDGTGEQYF	TGTGTCAGCAGCCGGGATGGGACAGGCGAGCAGTACTTC
TRBD2	TRBV27	-	TRBJ2-2	CASSLGTIAGELFF	TGTGCCAGCAGTTTAGGGACTATCGCCGGGGAGCTGTTTTTT
-	TRBV2	-	TRBJ1-2	CASSEVFYGYTF	TGTGCCAGCAGTGAGGTCTTCTATGGCTACACCTTC
TRBD1	TRBV9	-	TRBJ2-6	CASSAPGQDNVLTF	TGTGCCAGCAGCGCTCCGGGACAGGACAACGTCCTGACTTTC
-	TRBV29-1	few	TRBJ2-3	CSVEGIGTGEFTDTQYF	TGCAGCGTTGAAGGGATAGGGACGGGAGAATTCACAGATACGCAGTATTTT
-	TRBV7-2	-	TRBJ2-3	CASSLPSGVTDTQYF	TGTGCCAGCAGCTTACCCTCCGGGGTAACAGATACGCAGTATTTT
TRBD1	TRBV7-3	few	TRBJ2-1	CASSLLDRAHEQFF	TGTGCCAGCAGCTTACTCGACAGGGCCCATGAGCAGTTCTTC
-	TRBV29-1	many	TRBJ2-7	CSAISDRYEQYF	TGCAGCGCCATCTCCGACAGATACGAGCAGTACTTC
TRBD1	TRBV28	-	TRBJ2-4	CASSFQGADIQYF	TGTGCCAGCAGTTTCCAGGGGGCCGACATTCAGTACTTC
TRBD1	TRBV10-3	few	TRBJ2-7	CAISEGTGVYEQYF	TGTGCCATCAGTGAAGGGACAGGGGTCTACGAGCAGTACTTC
-	TRBV6-6	-	TRBJ1-1	CASSPTRGGTEAFF	TGTGCCAGCAGTCCAACCCGGGGGGGCACTGAAGCTTTCTTT
TRBD1	TRBV20-1	few	TRBJ2-5	CSARAGQGAWETQYF	TGCAGTGCTAGAGCGGGACAGGGGGCGTGGGAGACCCAGTACTTC
-	TRBV13	-	TRBJ2-7	CASSLKIYEQYF	TGTGCCAGCAGCTTAAAGATCTACGAGCAGTACTTC
TRBD2	TRBV29-1	few	TRBJ2-3	CSVEVEAGGTQYF	TGCAGCGTTGAAGTGGAGGCGGGAGGTACGCAGTATTTT
-	TRBV5-6	-	TRBJ2-1	CASSSGYRVSEQFF	TGTGCCAGCAGCTCGGGGTACAGGGTATCTGAGCAGTTCTTC
-	TRBV9	few	TRBJ2-7	CASSVEDRSYYEQYF	TGTGCCAGCAGCGTAGAAGACAGGTCCTACTACGAGCAGTACTTC
-	TRBV20-1	-	TRBJ2-5	CSAHGPGGGETQYF	TGCAGTGCTCACGGACCCGGGGGTGGAGAGACCCAGTACTTC
-	TRBV12-5	once	TRBJ2-1	CASGLGLAGTGTDSYNEQFF	TGTGCTAGTGGTTTGGGACTTGCGGGAACAGGGACTGACTCCTACAATGAGCAGTTCTTC